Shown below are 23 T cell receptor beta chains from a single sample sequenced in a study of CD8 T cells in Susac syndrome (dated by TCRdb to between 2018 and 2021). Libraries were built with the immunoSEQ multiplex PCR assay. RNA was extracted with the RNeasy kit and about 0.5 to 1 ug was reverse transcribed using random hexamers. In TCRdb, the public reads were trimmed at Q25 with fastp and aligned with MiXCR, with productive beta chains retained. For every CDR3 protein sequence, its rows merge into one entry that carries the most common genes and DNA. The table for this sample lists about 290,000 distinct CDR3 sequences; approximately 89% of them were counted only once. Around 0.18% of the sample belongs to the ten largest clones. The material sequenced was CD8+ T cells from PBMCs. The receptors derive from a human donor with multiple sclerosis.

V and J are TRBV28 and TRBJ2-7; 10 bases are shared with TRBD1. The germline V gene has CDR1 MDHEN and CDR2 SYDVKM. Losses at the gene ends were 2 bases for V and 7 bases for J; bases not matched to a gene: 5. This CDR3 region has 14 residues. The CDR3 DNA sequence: TGTGCCAGCAGTTTAAGCGGACAGGGGGTTGAGCAGTACTTC. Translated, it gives CASSLSGQGVEQYF.

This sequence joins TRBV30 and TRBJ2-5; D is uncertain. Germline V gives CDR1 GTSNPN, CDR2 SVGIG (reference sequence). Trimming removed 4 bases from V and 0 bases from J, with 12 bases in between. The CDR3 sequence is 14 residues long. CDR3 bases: TGTGCCTGGACACTGCCGTTGTACCAAGAGACCCAGTACTTC. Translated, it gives CAWTLPLYQETQYF.

The CDR3 sequence: CASSYGQNTEAFF. The DNA for the CDR3 is TGTGCCAGCAGTTATGGGCAGAACACTGAAGCTTTCTTT. J is TRBJ1-1 and V is TRBV27, with no clear D. The CDR3 covers 13 residues. Between the trimmed V and J ends, which lost 4 bases and 1 base, there was a span of 7 bases. The germline V gene encodes CDR1 MNHEY and CDR2 SMNVEV (reference sequence).

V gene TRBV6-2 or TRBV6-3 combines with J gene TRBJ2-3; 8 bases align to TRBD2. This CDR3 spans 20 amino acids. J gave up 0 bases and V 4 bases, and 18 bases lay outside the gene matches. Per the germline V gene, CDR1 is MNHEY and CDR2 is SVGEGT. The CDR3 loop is CASSSPLGGDTIRSTDTQYF. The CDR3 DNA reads TGTGCCAGCAGTTCCCCCCTCGGGGGGGATACGATCCGAAGCACAGATACGCAGTATTTT.

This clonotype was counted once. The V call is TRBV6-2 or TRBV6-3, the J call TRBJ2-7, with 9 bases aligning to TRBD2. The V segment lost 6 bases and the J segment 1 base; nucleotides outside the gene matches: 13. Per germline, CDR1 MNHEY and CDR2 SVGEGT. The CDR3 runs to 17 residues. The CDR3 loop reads CASSPLTLAGRSYEQYF. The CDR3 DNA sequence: TGTGCCAGCAGCCCCCTTACTCTAGCGGGACGATCCTACGAGCAGTACTTC.

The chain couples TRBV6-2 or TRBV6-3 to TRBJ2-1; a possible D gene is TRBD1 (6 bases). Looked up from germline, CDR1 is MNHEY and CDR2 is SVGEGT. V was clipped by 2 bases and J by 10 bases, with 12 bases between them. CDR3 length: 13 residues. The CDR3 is CASSYPLDREQFF. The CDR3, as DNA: TGTGCCAGCAGTTACCCTCTCGACAGGGAGCAGTTCTTC.

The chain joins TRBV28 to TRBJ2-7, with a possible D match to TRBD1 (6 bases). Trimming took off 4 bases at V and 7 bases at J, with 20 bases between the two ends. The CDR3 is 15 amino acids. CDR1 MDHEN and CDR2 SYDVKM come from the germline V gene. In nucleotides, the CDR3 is TGTGCCAGCAGTTCACTCTACAGGGAATCGAGGGAGCAGTACTTC. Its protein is CASSSLYRESREQYF.

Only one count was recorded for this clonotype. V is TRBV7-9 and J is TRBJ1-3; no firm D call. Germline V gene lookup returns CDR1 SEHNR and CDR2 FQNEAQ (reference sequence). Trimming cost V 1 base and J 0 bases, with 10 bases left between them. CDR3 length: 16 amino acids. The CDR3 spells CASSLEGSFSGNTIYF. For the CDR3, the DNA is TGTGCCAGCAGCTTAGAGGGATCTTTCTCTGGAAACACCATATATTTT.

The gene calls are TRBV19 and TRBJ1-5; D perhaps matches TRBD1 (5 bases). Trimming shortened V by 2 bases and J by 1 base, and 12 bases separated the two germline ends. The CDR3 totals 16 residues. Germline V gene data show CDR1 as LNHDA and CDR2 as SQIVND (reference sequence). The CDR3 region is CASSISHDRSNQPQHF. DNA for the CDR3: TGTGCCAGTAGTATATCCCACGACAGAAGCAATCAGCCCCAGCATTTT. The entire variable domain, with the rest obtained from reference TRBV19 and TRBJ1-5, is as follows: DGGITQSPKYLFRKEGQNVTLSCEQNLNHDAMYWYRQDPGQGLRLIYYSQIVNDFQKGDIAEGYSVSREKKESFPLTVTSAQKNPTAFYLCASSISHDRSNQPQHFGDGTRLSIL.

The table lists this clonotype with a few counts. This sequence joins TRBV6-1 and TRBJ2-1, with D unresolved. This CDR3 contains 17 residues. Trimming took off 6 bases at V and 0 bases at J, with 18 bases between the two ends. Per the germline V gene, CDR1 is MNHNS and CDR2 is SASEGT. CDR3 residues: CASSDPISSSSYNEQFF. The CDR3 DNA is TGTGCCAGCAGCGACCCGATCAGCTCGAGCTCCTACAATGAGCAGTTCTTC.

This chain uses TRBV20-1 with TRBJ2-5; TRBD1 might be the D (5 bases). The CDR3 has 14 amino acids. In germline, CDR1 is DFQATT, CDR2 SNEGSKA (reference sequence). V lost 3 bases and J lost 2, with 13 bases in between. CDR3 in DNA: TGCAGTGCTAGCCGCAGGGCGTATCAAGAGACCCAGTACTTC. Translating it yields CSASRRAYQETQYF.

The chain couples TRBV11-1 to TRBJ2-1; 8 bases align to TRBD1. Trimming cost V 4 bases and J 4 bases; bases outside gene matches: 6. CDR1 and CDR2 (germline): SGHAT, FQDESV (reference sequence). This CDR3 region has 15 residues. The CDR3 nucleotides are TGTGCCAGCAGCTCCAGGGGGCTTCAATACAATGAGCAGTTCTTC. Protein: CASSSRGLQYNEQFF.

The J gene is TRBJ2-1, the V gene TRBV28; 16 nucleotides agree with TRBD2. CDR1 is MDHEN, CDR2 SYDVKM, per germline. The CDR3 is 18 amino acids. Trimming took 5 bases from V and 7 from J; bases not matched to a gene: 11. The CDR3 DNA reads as TGTGCCAGCAGTGCTCCGGGACTAGCGGGAGGGCCTGGAAATGAGCAGTTCTTC. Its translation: CASSAPGLAGGPGNEQFF. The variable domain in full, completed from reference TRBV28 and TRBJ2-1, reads DVKVTQSSRYLVKRTGEKVFLECVQDMDHENMFWYRQDPGLGLRLIYFSYDVKMKEKGDIPEGYSVSREKKERFSLILESASTNQTSMYLCASSAPGLAGGPGNEQFFGPGTRLTVL.

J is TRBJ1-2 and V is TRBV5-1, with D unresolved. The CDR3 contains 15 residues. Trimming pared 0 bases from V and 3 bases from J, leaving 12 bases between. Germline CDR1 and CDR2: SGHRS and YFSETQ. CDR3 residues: CASSLVSGLHYGYTF. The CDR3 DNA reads TGCGCCAGCAGCTTGGTATCAGGACTCCACTATGGCTACACCTTC.

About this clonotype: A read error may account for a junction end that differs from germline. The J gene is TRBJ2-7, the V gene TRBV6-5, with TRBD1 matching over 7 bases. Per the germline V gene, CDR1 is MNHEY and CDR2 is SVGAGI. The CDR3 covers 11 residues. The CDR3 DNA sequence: TGTGCCAGCAGAGCGCAGGGGGAGCAGTATTTC. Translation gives CASRAQGEQYF.

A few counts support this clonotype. CDR3 in DNA: TGTGCCACCAGTAGTGCTGGGACGGGGATAAACACCGGGGAGCTGTTTTTT. The encoded protein is CATSSAGTGINTGELFF. This chain uses TRBV24-1 with TRBJ2-2; D could derive from TRBD1 or TRBD2 (5 bases each). The germline CDR1 and CDR2 sequences are KGHDR and SFDVKD. The CDR3 extends over 17 amino acids. V lost 6 bases and J lost 2, with 18 bases in between.

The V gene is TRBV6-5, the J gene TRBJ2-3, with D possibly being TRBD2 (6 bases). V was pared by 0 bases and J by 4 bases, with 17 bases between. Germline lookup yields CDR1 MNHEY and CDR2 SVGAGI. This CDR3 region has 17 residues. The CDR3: CASSYSRDSGVADTQYF. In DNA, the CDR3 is TGTGCCAGCAGTTACTCCCGGGACTCGGGGGTGGCAGATACGCAGTATTTT.

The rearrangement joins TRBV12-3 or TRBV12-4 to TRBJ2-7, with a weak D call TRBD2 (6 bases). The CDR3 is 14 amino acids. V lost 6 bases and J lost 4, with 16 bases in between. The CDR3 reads CASSSVGGGYEQYF. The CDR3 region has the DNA TGTGCCAGCAGCTCCGTCGGGGGAGGTTACGAGCAGTACTTC.

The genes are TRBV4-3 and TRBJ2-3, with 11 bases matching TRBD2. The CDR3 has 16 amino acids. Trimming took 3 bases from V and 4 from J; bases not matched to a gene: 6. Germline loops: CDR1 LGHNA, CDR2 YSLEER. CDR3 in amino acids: CASSHDSGRAPDTQYF. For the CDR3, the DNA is TGCGCCAGCAGCCATGATAGCGGGAGGGCCCCAGATACGCAGTATTTT.

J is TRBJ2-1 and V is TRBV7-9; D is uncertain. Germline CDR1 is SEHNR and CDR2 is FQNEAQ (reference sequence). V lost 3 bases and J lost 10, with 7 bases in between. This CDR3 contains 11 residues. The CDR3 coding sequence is TGTGCCAGCAGCTTCGGTGTCGAGCAGTTCTTC. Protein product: CASSFGVEQFF.

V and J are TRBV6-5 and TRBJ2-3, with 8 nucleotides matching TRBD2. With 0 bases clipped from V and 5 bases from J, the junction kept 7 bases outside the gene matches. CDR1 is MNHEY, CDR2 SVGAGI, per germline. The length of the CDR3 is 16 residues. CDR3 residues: CASSYSGGGPRDTQYF. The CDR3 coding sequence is TGTGCCAGCAGTTACTCCGGCGGGGGGCCGCGAGATACGCAGTATTTT.

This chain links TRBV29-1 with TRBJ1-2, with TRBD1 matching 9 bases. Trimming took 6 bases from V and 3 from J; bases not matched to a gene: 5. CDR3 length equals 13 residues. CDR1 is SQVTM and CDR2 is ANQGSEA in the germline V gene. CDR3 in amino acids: CSVGTGTDYGYTF. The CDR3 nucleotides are TGCAGCGTAGGGACAGGGACAGACTATGGCTACACCTTC.

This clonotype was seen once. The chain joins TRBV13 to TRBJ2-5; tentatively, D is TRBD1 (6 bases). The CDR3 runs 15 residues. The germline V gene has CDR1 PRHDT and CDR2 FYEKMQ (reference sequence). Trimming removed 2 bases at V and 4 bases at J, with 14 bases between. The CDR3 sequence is CASSLKGEGRETQYF. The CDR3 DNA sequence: TGTGCCAGCAGCTTAAAGGGGGAAGGTCGAGAGACCCAGTACTTC.